This T cell receptor (beta chain) came from a study of graft-versus-host responses after intestinal transplantation. Profiled with immunoSEQ multiplex PCR; TCRdb holds only in-frame clones, not every one. This table holds about 130,000 clones, around 90% found once. This clone was detected a few times. Its antigen is unknown. V lost 4 bases to trimming and J lost 7 bases, with 11 bases between them. Germline V lookup: CDR1 SGHTA, CDR2 FQGNSA. The CDR3 contains 13 residues. Source: unstimulated CD4+ T cells sorted from spleen or lymph node cells, taken before intestinal transplant. The TCR comes from a human donor who received an intestinal transplant. The V call is TRBV7-2, the J call TRBJ1-5; a possible D gene is TRBD1 (5 bases). CDR3 region: CASSSSWGQPQHF. The CDR3 bases are TGTGCCAGCAGCTCCTCTTGGGGGCAGCCCCAGCATTTT.